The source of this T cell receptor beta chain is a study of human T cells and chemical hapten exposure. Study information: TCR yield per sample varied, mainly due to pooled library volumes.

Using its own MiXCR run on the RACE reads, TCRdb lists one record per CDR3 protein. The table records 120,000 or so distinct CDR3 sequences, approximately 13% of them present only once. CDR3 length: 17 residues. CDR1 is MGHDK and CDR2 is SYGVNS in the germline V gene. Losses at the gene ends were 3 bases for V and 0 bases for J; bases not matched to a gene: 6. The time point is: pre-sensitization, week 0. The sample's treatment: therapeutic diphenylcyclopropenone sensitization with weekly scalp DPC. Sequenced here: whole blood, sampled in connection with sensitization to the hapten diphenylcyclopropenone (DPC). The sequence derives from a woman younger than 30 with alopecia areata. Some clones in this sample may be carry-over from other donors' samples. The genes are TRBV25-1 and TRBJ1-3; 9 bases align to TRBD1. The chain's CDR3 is CASSEAGTGRSGNTIYF. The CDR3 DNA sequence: TGTGCCAGCAGTGAGGCCGGGACAGGGCGCTCTGGAAACACCATATATTTT. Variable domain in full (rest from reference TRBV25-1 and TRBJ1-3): EADIYQTPRYLVIGTGKKITLECSQTMGHDKMYWYQQDPGMELHLIHYSYGVNSTEKGDLSSESTVSRIRTEHFPLTLESARPSHTSQYLCASSEAGTGRSGNTIYFGEGSWLTVV.